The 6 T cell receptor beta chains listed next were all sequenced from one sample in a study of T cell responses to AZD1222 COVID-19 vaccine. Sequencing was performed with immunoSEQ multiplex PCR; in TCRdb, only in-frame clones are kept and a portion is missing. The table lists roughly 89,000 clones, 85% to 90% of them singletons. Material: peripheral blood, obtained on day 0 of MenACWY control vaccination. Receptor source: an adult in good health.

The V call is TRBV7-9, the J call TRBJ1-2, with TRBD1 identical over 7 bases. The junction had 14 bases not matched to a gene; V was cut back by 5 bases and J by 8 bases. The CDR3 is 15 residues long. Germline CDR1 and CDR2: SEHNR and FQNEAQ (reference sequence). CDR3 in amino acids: CASSVPRGGGEGYTF. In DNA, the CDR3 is TGTGCCAGCAGCGTCCCGCGGGGAGGGGGCGAAGGCTACACCTTC.

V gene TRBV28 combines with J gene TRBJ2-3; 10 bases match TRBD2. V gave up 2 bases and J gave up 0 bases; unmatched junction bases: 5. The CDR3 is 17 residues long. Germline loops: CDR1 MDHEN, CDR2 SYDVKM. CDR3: CASSLGLAGASTDTQYF. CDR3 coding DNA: TGTGCCAGCAGTTTAGGGCTAGCGGGGGCTAGCACAGATACGCAGTATTTT.

The CDR3 DNA follows: TGTGCCAGCAGCCCAACCAGACAGTCTAATGAAAAACTGTTTTTT. Protein: CASSPTRQSNEKLFF. The J gene is TRBJ1-4, the V gene TRBV9; weak D call: TRBD1 (5 bases). Trimming shortened V by 4 bases and J by 3 bases, and 13 bases separated the two germline ends. Germline V CDR1 and CDR2: SGDLS, YYNGEE. The CDR3 extends over 15 amino acids.

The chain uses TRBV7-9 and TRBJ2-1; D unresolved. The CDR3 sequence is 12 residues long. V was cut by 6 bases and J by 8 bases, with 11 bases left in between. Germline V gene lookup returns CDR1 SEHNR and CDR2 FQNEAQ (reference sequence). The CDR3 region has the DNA TGTGCCAGCAGAAAAGTGGCAGATGAGCAGTTCTTC. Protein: CASRKVADEQFF.

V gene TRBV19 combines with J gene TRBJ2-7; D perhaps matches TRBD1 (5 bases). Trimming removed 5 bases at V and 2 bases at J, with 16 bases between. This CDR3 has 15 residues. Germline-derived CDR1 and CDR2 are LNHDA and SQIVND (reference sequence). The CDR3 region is CASSVAIGHTYEQYF. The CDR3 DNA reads TGTGCCAGTAGTGTCGCCATCGGACACACCTACGAGCAGTACTTC.

The CDR3 sequence is CASSLGAVQETQYF. CDR3 bases: TGTGCCAGCAGTTTGGGGGCGGTCCAAGAGACCCAGTACTTC. The chain links TRBV28 to TRBJ2-5, with D perhaps matching TRBD1 (6 bases). The CDR3 is made up of 14 amino acids. Germline-derived CDR1 and CDR2 are MDHEN and SYDVKM. Trimming shortened V by 3 bases and J by 1 base, and 9 bases separated the two germline ends. Full variable domain (outside the CDR3, taken from reference TRBV28 and TRBJ2-5): DVKVTQSSRYLVKRTGEKVFLECVQDMDHENMFWYRQDPGLGLRLIYFSYDVKMKEKGDIPEGYSVSREKKERFSLILESASTNQTSMYLCASSLGAVQETQYFGPGTRLLVL.